The 9 T cell receptor beta chains reported below all come from one sample, sequenced in a study of OX40 agonist ivuxolimab in advanced cancers. Repertoires were generated with immunoSEQ multiplex PCR, while TCRdb's copy carries only in-frame clones and drops some. The table includes 72,000 or so clones, roughly 87% detected once. The sequencing used CD4+ or CD8+ T cells sorted from blood, collected in a trial of the OX40 agonist ivuxolimab. The receptors were sampled from an adult with an advanced solid tumor such as melanoma, head and neck, liver or kidney cancer.

The genes are TRBV30 and TRBJ1-6; 9 bases are a match to TRBD1. V shed 2 bases, J shed 10 bases, and the junction held 9 bases outside the gene matches. Germline V gene data show CDR1 as GTSNPN and CDR2 as SVGIG (reference sequence). The CDR3 extends over 15 amino acids. CDR3 sequence: CAWSLGQGGGSPLHF. The CDR3 DNA sequence: TGTGCCTGGAGTTTGGGACAGGGAGGAGGGTCACCCCTCCACTTT.

V is TRBV2 and J is TRBJ1-1; 7 bases are shared with TRBD1. The CDR3 runs 13 residues. CDR1 SNHLY and CDR2 FYNNEI come from the germline V gene. V lost 7 bases and J lost 0; bases outside the gene matches: 2. The CDR3 is CASTGQVNTEAFF. In DNA, the CDR3 is TGTGCCAGCACCGGACAGGTGAACACTGAAGCTTTCTTT.

The chain carries TRBV18 and TRBJ1-4; the match to TRBD1 covers 8 bases. Germline assignment: CDR1 KGHSH and CDR2 LQKENI. The CDR3 is 14 amino acids. With V trimmed by 6 bases and J by 6 bases, 6 bases remained unmatched. The CDR3 DNA is TGTGCCAGCTCTCGACAGGGGAAGGATGAAAAACTGTTTTTT. Translation: CASSRQGKDEKLFF.

V is TRBV5-1 and J is TRBJ1-1; D remains ambiguous. CDR3 length equals 12 residues. Germline assignment: CDR1 SGHRS and CDR2 YFSETQ. V gave up 4 bases and J gave up 4 bases, with 8 bases separating them. The CDR3 region is CASSEVPTEAFF. The CDR3 coding sequence is TGCGCCAGCAGCGAGGTACCCACTGAAGCTTTCTTT.

The V call is TRBV7-9, the J call TRBJ2-1; D remains ambiguous. The CDR3 consists of 13 residues. V gave up 5 bases and J gave up 6 bases, with 11 bases separating them. Germline V gene sequence: CDR1 SEHNR, CDR2 FQNEAQ (reference sequence). The DNA for the CDR3 is TGTGCCAGCAGCCCCGCTTTGAGCAATGAGCAGTTCTTC. It codes for CASSPALSNEQFF. The whole variable domain, remainder taken from reference TRBV7-9 and TRBJ2-1, is DTGVSQNPRHKITKRGQNVTFRCDPISEHNRLYWYRQTLGQGPEFLTYFQNEAQLEKSRLLSDRFSAERPKGSFSTLEIQRTEQGDSAMYLCASSPALSNEQFFGPGTRLTVL.

The chain uses TRBV6-4 and TRBJ2-1, with 11 bases matching TRBD2. V lost 5 bases, J lost 4 bases, and 4 bases stayed unmatched. CDR3 length: 15 amino acids. Germline lookup yields CDR1 MRHNA and CDR2 SNTAGT. The DNA for the CDR3 is TGTGCCAGCAGTACCGGGACTAGCGGATACAATGAGCAGTTCTTC. Translating gives CASSTGTSGYNEQFF.

J is TRBJ1-5 and V is TRBV19; 9 bases are shared with TRBD1. Trimming removed 6 bases from V and 6 bases from J; junction bases left unmatched: 6. CDR1 LNHDA and CDR2 SQIVND come from the germline V gene (reference sequence). The CDR3 runs 14 residues. The CDR3 region is CASSPTGGSQPQHF. For the CDR3, the DNA is TGTGCCAGTAGCCCGACAGGGGGTAGTCAGCCCCAGCATTTT. Full variable domain (remainder filled in from reference TRBV19 and TRBJ1-5): DGGITQSPKYLFRKEGQNVTLSCEQNLNHDAMYWYRQDPGQGLRLIYYSQIVNDFQKGDIAEGYSVSREKKESFPLTVTSAQKNPTAFYLCASSPTGGSQPQHFGDGTRLSIL.

V and J are TRBV30 and TRBJ1-5; D unclear. With 1 base removed from V and 9 bases from J, the gap between germline ends came to 13 bases. In germline, CDR1 is GTSNPN, CDR2 SVGIG (reference sequence). The CDR3 extends over 13 amino acids. This chain's CDR3 is CAWSESRNWPQHF. CDR3 DNA: TGTGCCTGGAGTGAGTCTCGGAACTGGCCCCAGCATTTT. Using reference TRBV30 and TRBJ1-5 for the parts outside the CDR3, the full variable domain is SQTIHQWPATLVQPVGSPLSLECTVEGTSNPNLYWYRQAAGRGLQLLFYSVGIGQISSEVPQNLSASRPQDRQFILSSKKLLLSDSGFYLCAWSESRNWPQHFGDGTRLSIL.

A word on this clone: Different DNA sequences within this sample yield the same CDR3. The V call is TRBV9, the J call TRBJ2-2; D uncertain. V was pared by 1 base and J by 6 bases, with 1 base between. Germline CDR1 and CDR2: SGDLS and YYNGEE. CDR3 size: 11 residues. The CDR3 region is CASSVSGELFF. Here the CDR3 DNA reads TGTGCCAGCAGCGTATCCGGGGAGCTGTTTTTT.